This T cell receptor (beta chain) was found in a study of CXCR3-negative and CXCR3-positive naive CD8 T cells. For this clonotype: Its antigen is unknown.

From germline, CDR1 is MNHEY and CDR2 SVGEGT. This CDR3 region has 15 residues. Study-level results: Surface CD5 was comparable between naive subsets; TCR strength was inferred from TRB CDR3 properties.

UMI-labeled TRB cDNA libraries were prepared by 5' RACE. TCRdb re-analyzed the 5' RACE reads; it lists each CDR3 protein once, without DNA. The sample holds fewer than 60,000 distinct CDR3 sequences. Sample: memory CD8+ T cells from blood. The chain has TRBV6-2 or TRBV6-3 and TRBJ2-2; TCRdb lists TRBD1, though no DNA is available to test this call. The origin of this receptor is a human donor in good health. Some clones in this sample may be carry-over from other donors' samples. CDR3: CASSQTGLDTGELFF.